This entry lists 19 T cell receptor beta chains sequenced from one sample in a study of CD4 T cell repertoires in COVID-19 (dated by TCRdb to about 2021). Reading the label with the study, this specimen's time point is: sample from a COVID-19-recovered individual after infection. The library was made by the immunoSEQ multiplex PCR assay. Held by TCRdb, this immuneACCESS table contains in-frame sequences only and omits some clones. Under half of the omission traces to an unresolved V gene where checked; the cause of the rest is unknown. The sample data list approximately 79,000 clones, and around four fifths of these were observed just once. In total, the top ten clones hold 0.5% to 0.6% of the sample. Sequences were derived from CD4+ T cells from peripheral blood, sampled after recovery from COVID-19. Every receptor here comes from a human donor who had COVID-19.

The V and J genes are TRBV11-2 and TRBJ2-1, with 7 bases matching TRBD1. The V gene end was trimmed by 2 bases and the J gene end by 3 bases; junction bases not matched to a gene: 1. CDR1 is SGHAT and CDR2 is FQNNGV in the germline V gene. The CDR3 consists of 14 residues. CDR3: CASSLTGVYNEQFF. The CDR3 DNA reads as TGTGCCAGCAGCTTAACAGGGGTCTACAATGAGCAGTTCTTC.

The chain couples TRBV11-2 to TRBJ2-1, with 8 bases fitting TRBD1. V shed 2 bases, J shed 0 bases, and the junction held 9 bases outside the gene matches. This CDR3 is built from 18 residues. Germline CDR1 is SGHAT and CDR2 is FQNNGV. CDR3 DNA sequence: TGTGCCAGCAGCTTAACAGGGACAGGTGCACTCTCCTACAATGAGCAGTTCTTC. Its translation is CASSLTGTGALSYNEQFF.

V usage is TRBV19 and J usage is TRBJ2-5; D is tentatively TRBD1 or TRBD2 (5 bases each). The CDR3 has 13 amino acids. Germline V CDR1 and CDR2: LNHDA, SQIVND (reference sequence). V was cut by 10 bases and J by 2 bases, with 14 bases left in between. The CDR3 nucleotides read TGTGCCACTGGGGGTAACAGGCAAGAGACCCAGTACTTC. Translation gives CATGGNRQETQYF.

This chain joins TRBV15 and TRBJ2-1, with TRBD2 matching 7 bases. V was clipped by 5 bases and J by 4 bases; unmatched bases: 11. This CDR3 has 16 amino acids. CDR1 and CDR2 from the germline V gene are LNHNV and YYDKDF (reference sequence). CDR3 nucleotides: TGTGCCACCAGCGTTGGGCTAGCGGTAGGGTACAATGAGCAGTTCTTC. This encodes CATSVGLAVGYNEQFF. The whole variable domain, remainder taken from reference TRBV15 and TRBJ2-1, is DAMVIQNPRYQVTQFGKPVTLSCSQTLNHNVMYWYQQKSSQAPKLLFHYYDKDFNNEADTPDNFQSRRPNTSFCFLDIRSPGLGDTAMYLCATSVGLAVGYNEQFFGPGTRLTVL.

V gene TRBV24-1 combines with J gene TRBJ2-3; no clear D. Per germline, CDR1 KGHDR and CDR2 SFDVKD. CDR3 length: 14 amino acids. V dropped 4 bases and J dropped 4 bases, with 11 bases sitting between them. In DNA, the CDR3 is TGTGCCACCAGTGACCCCGCTAGGTCAGATACGCAGTATTTT. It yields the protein CATSDPARSDTQYF.

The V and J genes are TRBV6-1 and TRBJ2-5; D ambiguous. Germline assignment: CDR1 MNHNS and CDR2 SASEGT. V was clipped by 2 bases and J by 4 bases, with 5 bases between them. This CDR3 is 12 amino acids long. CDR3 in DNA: TGTGCCAGCAGTGAATTGACAGAGACCCAGTACTTC. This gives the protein CASSELTETQYF.

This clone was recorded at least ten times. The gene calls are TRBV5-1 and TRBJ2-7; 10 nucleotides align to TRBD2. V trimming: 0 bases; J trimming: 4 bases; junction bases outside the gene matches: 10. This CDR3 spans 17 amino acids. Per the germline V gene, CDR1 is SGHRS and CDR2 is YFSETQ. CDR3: CASSLEGLAGGAYEQYF. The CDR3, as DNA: TGCGCCAGCAGCTTGGAGGGGTTAGCGGGAGGTGCGTACGAGCAGTACTTC.

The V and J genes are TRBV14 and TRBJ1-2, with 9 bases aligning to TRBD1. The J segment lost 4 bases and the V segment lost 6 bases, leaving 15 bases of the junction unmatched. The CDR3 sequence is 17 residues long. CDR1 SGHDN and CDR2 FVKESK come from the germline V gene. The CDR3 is CASSRTGDTEYVYGYTF. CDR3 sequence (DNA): TGTGCCAGCAGTCGGACAGGGGATACCGAGTATGTCTATGGCTACACCTTC.

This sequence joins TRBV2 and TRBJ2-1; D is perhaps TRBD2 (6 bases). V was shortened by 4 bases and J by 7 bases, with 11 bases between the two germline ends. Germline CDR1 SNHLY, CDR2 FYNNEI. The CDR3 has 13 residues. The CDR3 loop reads CASSVVLANEQFF. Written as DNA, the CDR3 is TGTGCCAGCAGTGTGGTTCTAGCGAATGAGCAGTTCTTC.

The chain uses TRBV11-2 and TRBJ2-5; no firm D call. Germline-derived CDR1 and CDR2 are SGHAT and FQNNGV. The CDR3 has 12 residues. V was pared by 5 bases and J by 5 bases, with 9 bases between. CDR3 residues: CASSPTRETQYF. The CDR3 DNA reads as TGTGCCAGCAGCCCGACCAGGGAGACCCAGTACTTC.

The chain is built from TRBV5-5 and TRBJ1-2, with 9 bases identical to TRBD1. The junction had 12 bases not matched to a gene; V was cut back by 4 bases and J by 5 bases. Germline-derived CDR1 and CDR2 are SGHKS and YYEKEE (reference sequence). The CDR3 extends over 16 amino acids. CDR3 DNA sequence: TGTGCCAGCAGCCTTGGAGCGGGGACAGGGATATATGGCTACACCTTC. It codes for CASSLGAGTGIYGYTF.

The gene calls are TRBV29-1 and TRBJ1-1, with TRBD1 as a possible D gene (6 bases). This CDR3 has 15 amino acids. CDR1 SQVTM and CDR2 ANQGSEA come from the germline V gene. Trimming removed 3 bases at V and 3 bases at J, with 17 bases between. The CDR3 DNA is TGCAGCGTTGATTTCCAGGGGCGTGGAGACACTGAAGCTTTCTTT. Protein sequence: CSVDFQGRGDTEAFF.

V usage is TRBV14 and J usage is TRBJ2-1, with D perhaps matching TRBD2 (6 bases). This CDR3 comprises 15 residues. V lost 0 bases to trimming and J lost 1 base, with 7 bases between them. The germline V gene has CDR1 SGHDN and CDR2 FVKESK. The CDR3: CASSQDRGSYNEQFF. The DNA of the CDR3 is TGTGCCAGCAGCCAAGATCGGGGGTCCTACAATGAGCAGTTCTTC. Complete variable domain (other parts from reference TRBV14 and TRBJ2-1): EAGVTQFPSHSVIEKGQTVTLRCDPISGHDNLYWYRRVMGKEIKFLLHFVKESKQDESGMPNNRFLAERTGGTYSTLKVQPAELEDSGVYFCASSQDRGSYNEQFFGPGTRLTVL.

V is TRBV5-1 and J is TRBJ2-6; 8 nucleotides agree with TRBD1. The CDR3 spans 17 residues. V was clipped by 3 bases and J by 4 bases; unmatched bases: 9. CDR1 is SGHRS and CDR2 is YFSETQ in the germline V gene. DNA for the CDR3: TGCGCCAGCAGCTCGGCTCCGACAGGGGAGGGGGCCAACGTCCTGACTTTC. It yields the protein CASSSAPTGEGANVLTF.

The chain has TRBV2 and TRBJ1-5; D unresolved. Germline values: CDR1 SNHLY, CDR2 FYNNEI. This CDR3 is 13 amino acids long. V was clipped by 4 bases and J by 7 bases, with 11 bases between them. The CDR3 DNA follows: TGTGCCAGCAGTGTGGATGGGGTCCAGCCCCAGCATTTT. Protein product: CASSVDGVQPQHF.

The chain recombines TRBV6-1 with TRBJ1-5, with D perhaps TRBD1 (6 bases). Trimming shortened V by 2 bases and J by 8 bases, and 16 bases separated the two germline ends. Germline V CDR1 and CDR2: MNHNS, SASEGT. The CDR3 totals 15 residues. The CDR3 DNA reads TGTGCCAGCAGTGAAACGGTGGGGGGGGCTAAGCCCCAGCATTTT. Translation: CASSETVGGAKPQHF.

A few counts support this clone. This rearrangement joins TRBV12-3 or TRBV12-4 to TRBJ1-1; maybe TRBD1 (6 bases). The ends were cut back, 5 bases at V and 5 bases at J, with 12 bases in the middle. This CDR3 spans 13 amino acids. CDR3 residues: CASSQVGATEAFF. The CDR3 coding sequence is TGTGCCAGCAGTCAGGTGGGGGCAACTGAAGCTTTCTTT.

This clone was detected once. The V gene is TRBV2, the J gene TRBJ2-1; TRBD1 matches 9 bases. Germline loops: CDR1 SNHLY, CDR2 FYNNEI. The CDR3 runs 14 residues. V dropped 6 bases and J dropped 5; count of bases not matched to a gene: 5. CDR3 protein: CASRSTGGNNEQFF. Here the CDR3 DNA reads TGTGCCAGCAGATCGACAGGGGGGAACAATGAGCAGTTCTTC.

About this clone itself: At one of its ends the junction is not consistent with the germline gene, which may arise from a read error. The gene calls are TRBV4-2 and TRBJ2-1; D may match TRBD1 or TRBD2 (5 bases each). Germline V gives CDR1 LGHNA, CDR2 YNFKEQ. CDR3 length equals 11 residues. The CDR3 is CASSQGGYQLF. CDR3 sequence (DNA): TGTGCCAGCAGCCAAGGGGGGTACCAGCTCTTC.